This entry lists 9 T cell receptor beta chains sequenced from one sample in a study of blood T cell repertoires in COVID-19. TCRdb's table, derived via immunoSEQ multiplex PCR, lists solely in-frame clones and lacks some. The profile shows 110,000 to 150,000 clones, 65% to 80% of them singletons. The source material was peripheral blood. These receptors originate from a man aged 60 to 75 with acute or convalescent COVID-19.

This rearrangement joins TRBV19 to TRBJ1-5; D unresolved. Germline V gene sequence: CDR1 LNHDA, CDR2 SQIVND (reference sequence). The CDR3 spans 14 residues. Trimming took off 0 bases at V and 7 bases at J, with 10 bases between the two ends. CDR3 sequence (DNA): TGTGCCAGTAGTATAGAGGGAGGTGGGCAGCCCCAGCATTTT. Its protein product is CASSIEGGGQPQHF.

This clone was counted a few times. V usage is TRBV6-2 or TRBV6-3 and J usage is TRBJ2-7; D unresolved. The CDR3 contains 13 residues. V lost 0 bases to trimming and J lost 3 bases, with 6 bases between them. Germline lookup yields CDR1 MNHEY and CDR2 SVGEGT. This CDR3 is CASSYSFGYEQYF. As DNA, the CDR3 is TGTGCCAGCAGTTACTCCTTCGGCTACGAGCAGTACTTC.

V usage is TRBV18 and J usage is TRBJ1-1; D might be TRBD1 (6 bases). The CDR3 is made up of 15 amino acids. From germline, CDR1 is KGHSH and CDR2 LQKENI. V lost 4 bases and J 9 bases, leaving 21 bases between the germline ends. CDR3 sequence reads: CASSREQGIGTQAFF. The DNA of the CDR3 is TGTGCCAGCTCACGAGAACAGGGAATCGGAACTCAAGCTTTCTTT.

The rearrangement joins TRBV5-1 to TRBJ2-2; D is ambiguous. Germline lookup yields CDR1 SGHRS and CDR2 YFSETQ. V gave up 1 base and J gave up 5 bases, with 6 bases separating them. CDR3 length: 13 residues. CDR3 sequence (DNA): TGCGCCAGCAGCTTGTTCGAGACCGGGGAGCTGTTTTTT. It is translated as CASSLFETGELFF.

The chain employs TRBV18 and TRBJ1-6, with TRBD1 identical over 9 bases. Trimming took 4 bases from V and 6 from J; bases not matched to a gene: 13. Per germline, CDR1 KGHSH and CDR2 LQKENI. CDR3 length equals 18 residues. This chain's CDR3 is CASSRSRTGVNSNSPLHF. The CDR3 region has the DNA TGTGCCAGCTCACGATCTCGGACAGGGGTGAACTCTAATTCACCCCTCCACTTT.

The rearrangement links TRBV27 to TRBJ1-6; 8 positions agree with TRBD1. The CDR3 is made up of 16 amino acids. J gave up 7 bases and V 6 bases, and 11 bases lay outside the gene matches. Germline values: CDR1 MNHEY, CDR2 SMNVEV (reference sequence). This chain's CDR3 is CASSFLADRGNSPLHF. The CDR3 DNA follows: TGTGCCAGCAGCTTCCTAGCTGACAGGGGAAATTCACCCCTCCACTTT.

The rearrangement links TRBV7-9 to TRBJ2-7; D might be TRBD1 (5 bases). Germline values: CDR1 SEHNR, CDR2 FQNEAQ (reference sequence). V was clipped by 6 bases and J by 6 bases, with 15 bases between them. The CDR3 consists of 13 residues. CDR3 sequence (DNA): TGTGCCAGCAGTACGGCGCAGGGTCCCGAGCAGTACTTC. The encoded protein is CASSTAQGPEQYF. Drawing the rest from reference TRBV7-9 and TRBJ2-7, the complete variable domain is DTGVSQNPRHKITKRGQNVTFRCDPISEHNRLYWYRQTLGQGPEFLTYFQNEAQLEKSRLLSDRFSAERPKGSFSTLEIQRTEQGDSAMYLCASSTAQGPEQYFGPGTRLTVT.

The rearrangement links TRBV28 to TRBJ1-2; the D is unclear. The V and J ends lost 5 bases and 8 bases respectively, with 15 bases between them. The germline V gene encodes CDR1 MDHEN and CDR2 SYDVKM. The CDR3 is 13 residues long. The DNA of the CDR3 is TGTGCCAGCAGTCTTCCGGGTGCCCGCGGCTACACCTTC. It encodes CASSLPGARGYTF.

This clone was seen a few times. The chain links TRBV2 to TRBJ2-1; D may be TRBD2 (5 bases). Trimming stripped 5 bases from V and 10 bases from J, with 15 bases between. Per germline, CDR1 SNHLY and CDR2 FYNNEI. CDR3 size: 13 residues. The CDR3 bases are TGTGCCAGCAGTCGAGAGGACTTCCGCGAGCAGTTCTTC. Translated, it gives CASSREDFREQFF.